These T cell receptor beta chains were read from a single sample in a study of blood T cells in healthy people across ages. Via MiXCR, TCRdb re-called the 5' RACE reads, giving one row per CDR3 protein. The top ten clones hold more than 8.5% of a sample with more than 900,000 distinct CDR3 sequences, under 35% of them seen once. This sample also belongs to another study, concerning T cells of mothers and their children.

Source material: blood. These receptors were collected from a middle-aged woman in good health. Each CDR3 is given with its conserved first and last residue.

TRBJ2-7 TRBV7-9 CASSLVLMAVSYEQYF
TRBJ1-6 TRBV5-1 CASSLEPGTDSSPPHF
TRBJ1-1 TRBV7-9 CASTPTGITEAFF
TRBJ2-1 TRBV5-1 CASSLIQGTEQFF
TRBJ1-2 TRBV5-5 CASSLDGGPYGYTF
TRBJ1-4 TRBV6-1 CASSSMGGSGEKLFF
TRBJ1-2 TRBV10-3 CAISEVGYGYTF
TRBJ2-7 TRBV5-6 CASSHGTSASGQYF
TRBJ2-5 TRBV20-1 CSARDSTAVQETQYF
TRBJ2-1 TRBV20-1 CSASFPPGQGRLGAYNEQFF
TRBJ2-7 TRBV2 CASSETHRRSSYEQYF
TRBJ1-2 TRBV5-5 CASSLARGNYGYTF
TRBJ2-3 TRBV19 CASSLYGTATDTQYF
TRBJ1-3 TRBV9 CASSLEGQFSGNTIYF
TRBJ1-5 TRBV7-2 CASSPGQGDYQPQHF
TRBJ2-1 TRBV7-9 CASSLVSREEQFF
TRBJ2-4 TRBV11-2 CASSLVTGSGKNIQYF
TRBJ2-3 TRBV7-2 CASSLWRDTQYF
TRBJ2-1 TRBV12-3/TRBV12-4 CASSLVIGEQFF
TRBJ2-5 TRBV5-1 CASSSGAVTQETQYF
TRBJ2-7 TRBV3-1 CASSQGFTGVYEQYF
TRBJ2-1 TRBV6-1 CASSEGRVTGGEQFF